Included here is one T cell receptor beta chain sequence, with context. The sample belongs to a study of CD8+ T cells in alopecia areata. Study information: Tofacitinib continued for 6 to 18 months and was then withheld for 6 months.

RNA extraction was followed by reverse transcription into cDNA, which acted as the sequencing template. TCRdb's table, derived via immunoSEQ multiplex PCR, lists solely in-frame clones and lacks some. The repertoire holds roughly 170,000 clones, with approximately 59% as singletons. The origin of this receptor is a human donor with alopecia areata. Source: CD4+ T cells sorted from blood, taken at week 0.

This chain's CDR3 is CASSPTGILREAFF. The DNA for the CDR3 is TGTGCCAGCAGTCCGACAGGGATCTTACGAGAAGCTTTCTTT. V is TRBV7-2 and J is TRBJ1-1; 7 bases align to TRBD1. This CDR3 spans 14 amino acids. Germline lookup yields CDR1 SGHTA and CDR2 FQGNSA. Trimming cost V 6 bases and J 8 bases; bases outside gene matches: 12.